In this sample, the clone carrying this T cell receptor (beta chain) turned up once. The antigen is unknown. Trimming took off 7 bases at V and 1 base at J, with 17 bases between the two ends. This CDR3 has 15 residues. This record comes from a study of T cells in localized non-small cell lung cancer. Study observations and caveats: Out of the top 100 tumor clones, a median around 50 were seen in adjacent lung. Uninvolved nearby lung showed the greatest T cell clonality, exceeding that found in tumor. A raised T cell density in blood coincided with lengthier overall survival. Only one tumor region was sequenced, so heterogeneity remains possible.

Sequenced by immunoSEQ multiplex PCR; TCRdb stores in-frame clones only, minus some. The table has about 39,000 clones, roughly 77% seen once. This clonotype was sampled from a woman aged 35 to 70 with stage II squamous cell lung carcinoma. The sample was PBMCs, taken before any cancer treatment. The chain couples TRBV6-7 to TRBJ2-7; a weak D match, TRBD1 (6 bases). TRBV6-7 is known as an ORF, though its function is uncertain. DNA of the CDR3: TGTGCCAGCACTATTAAGGGGGTTTCTTCCTACGAGCAGTACTTC. It codes for CASTIKGVSSYEQYF.